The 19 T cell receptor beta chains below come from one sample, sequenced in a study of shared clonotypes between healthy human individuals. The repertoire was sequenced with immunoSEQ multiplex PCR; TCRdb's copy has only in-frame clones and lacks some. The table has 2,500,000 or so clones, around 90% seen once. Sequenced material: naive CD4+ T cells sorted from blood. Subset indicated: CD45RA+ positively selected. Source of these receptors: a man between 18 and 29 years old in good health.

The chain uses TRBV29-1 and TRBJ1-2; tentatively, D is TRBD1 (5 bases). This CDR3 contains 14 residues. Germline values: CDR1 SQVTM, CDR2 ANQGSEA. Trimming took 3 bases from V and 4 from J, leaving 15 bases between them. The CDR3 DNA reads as TGCAGCGTTGACGGGGGTAGAGGCTCCTATGGCTACACCTTC. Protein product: CSVDGGRGSYGYTF.

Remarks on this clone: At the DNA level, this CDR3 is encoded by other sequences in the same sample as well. CDR3 amino acids: CASSPSGSSYNEQFF. The CDR3 DNA reads as TGTGCCAGCAGCCCAAGCGGGAGCTCCTACAATGAGCAGTTCTTC. The rearrangement uses TRBV5-4 and TRBJ2-1, with 8 bases lining up with TRBD2. Unmatched junction bases numbered 3, after V lost 4 bases and J lost 0 bases. Germline-derived CDR1 and CDR2 are SGHNT and YYREEE (reference sequence). The CDR3 has 15 amino acids.

The DNA for the CDR3 is TGTGCCAGCAGGATGGACAGGGCCTCCTACGAGCAGTACTTC. As protein: CASRMDRASYEQYF. The chain employs TRBV2 and TRBJ2-7, with 8 bases matching TRBD1. V lost 6 bases to trimming and J lost 0 bases; unmatched junction nucleotides: 4. CDR1 and CDR2 from the germline V gene are SNHLY and FYNNEI. The CDR3 contains 14 residues.

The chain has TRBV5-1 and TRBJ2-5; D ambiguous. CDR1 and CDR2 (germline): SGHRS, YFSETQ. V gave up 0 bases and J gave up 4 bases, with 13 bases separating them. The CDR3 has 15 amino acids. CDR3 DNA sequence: TGCGCCAGCAGCTTGGAAGGATTTGCAGGAGAGACCCAGTACTTC. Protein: CASSLEGFAGETQYF.

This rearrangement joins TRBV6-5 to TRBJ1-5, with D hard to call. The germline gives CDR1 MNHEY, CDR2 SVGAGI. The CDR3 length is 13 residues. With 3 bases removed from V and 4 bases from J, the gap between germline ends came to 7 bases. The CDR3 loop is CASSYVRNQPQHF. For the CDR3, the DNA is TGTGCCAGCAGTTATGTTAGGAATCAGCCCCAGCATTTT.

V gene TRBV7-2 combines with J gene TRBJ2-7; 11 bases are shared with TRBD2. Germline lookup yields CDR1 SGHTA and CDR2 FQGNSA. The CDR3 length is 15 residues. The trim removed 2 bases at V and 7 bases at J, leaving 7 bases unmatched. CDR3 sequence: CASSLSLAGGREQYF. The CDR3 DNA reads TGTGCCAGCAGCTTATCCCTAGCGGGGGGTCGTGAGCAGTACTTC.

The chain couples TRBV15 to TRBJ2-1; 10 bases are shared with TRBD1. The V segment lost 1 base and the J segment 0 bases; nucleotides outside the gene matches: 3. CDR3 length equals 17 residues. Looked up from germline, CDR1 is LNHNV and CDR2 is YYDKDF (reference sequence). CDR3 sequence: CATSRGDRGRSYNEQFF. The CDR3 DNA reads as TGTGCCACCAGCAGAGGGGACAGGGGACGCTCCTACAATGAGCAGTTCTTC.

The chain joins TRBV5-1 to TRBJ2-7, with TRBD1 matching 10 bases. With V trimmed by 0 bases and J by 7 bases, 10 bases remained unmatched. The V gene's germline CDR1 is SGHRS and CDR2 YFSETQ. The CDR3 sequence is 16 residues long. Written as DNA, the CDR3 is TGCGCCAGCAGCTTGGCCACCGGGACAGGGGTTCGGGAGCAGTACTTC. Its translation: CASSLATGTGVREQYF.

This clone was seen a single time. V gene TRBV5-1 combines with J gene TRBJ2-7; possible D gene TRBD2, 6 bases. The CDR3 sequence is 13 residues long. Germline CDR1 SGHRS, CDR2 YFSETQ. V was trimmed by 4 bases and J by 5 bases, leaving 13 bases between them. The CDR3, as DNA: TGCGCCAGCAGCCCGGAGGGCCCCGACGAGCAGTACTTC. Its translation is CASSPEGPDEQYF.

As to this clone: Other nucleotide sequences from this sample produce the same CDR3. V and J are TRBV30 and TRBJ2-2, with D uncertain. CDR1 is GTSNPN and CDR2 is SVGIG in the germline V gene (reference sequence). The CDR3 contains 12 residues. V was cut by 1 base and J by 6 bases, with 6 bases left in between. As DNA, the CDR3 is TGTGCCTGGAGTGCGCGACCCGGGGAGCTGTTTTTT. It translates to CAWSARPGELFF.

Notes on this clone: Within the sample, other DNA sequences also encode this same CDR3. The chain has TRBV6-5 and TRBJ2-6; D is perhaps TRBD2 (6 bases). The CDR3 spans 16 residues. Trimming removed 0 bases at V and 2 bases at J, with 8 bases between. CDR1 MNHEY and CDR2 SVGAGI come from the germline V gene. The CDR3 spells CASSYSSGAGANVLTF. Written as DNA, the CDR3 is TGTGCCAGCAGTTACTCTTCGGGAGCTGGGGCCAACGTCCTGACTTTC.

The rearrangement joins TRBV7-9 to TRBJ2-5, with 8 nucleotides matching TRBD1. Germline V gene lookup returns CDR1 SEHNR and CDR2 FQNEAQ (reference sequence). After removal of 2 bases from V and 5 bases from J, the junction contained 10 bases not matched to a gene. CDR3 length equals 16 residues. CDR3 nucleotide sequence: TGTGCCAGCAGCTTAATGGGGAGACAGGGGACGGAGACCCAGTACTTC. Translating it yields CASSLMGRQGTETQYF. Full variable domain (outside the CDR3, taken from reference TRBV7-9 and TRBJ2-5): DTGVSQNPRHKITKRGQNVTFRCDPISEHNRLYWYRQTLGQGPEFLTYFQNEAQLEKSRLLSDRFSAERPKGSFSTLEIQRTEQGDSAMYLCASSLMGRQGTETQYFGPGTRLLVL.

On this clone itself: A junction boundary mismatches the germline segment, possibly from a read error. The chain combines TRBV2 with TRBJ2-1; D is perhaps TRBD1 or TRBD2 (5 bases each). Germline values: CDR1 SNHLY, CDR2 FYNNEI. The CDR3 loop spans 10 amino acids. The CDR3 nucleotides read TGTGCCAGCAGTAGGGTGACAGCGGTCTTC. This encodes CASSRVTAVF. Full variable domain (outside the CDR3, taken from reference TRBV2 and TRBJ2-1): EPEVTQTPSHQVTQMGQEVILRCVPISNHLYFYWYRQILGQKVEFLVSFYNNEISEKSEIFDDQFSVERPDGSNFTLKIRSTKLEDSAMYFCASSRVTAVFGPGTRLTVL.

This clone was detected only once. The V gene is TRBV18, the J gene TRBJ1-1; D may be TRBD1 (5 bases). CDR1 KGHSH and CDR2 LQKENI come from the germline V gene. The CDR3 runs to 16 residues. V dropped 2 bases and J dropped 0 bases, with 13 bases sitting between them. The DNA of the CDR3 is TGTGCCAGCTCACCATCGACAGTCTTGATGAACACTGAAGCTTTCTTT. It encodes CASSPSTVLMNTEAFF. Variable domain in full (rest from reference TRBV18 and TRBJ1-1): NAGVMQNPRHLVRRRGQEARLRCSPMKGHSHVYWYRQLPEEGLKFMVYLQKENIIDESGMPKERFSAEFPKEGPSILRIQQVVRGDSAAYFCASSPSTVLMNTEAFFGQGTRLTVV.

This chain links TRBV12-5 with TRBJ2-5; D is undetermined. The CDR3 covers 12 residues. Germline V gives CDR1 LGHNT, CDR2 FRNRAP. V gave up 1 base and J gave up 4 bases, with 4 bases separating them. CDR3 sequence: CASGLERETQYF. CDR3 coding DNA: TGTGCTAGTGGTTTGGAACGAGAGACCCAGTACTTC.

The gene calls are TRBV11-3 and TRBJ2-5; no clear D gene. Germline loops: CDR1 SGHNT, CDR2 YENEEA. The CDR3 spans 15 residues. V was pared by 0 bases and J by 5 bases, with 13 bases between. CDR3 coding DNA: TGTGCCAGCAGCTTAGACGGTTCGGGCGGCGAGACCCAGTACTTC. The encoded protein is CASSLDGSGGETQYF.

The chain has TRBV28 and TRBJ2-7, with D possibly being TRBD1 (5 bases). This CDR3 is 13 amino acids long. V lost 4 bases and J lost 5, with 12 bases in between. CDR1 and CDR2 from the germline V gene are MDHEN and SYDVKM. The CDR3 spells CASSSGHYHEQYF. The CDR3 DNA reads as TGTGCCAGCAGTTCCGGACATTACCACGAGCAGTACTTC.

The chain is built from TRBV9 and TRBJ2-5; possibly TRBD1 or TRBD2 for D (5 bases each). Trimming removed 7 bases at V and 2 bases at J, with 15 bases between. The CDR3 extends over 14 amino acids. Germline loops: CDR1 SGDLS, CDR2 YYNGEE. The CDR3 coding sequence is TGTGCCAGCTCCCCGGGGCAGATTCAAGAGACCCAGTACTTC. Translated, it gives CASSPGQIQETQYF.

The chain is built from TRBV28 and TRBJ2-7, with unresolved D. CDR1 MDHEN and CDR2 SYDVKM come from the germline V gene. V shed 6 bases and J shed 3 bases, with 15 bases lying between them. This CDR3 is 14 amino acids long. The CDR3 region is CASRSAQTYYEQYF. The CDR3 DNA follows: TGTGCCAGCAGGTCGGCACAGACCTACTACGAGCAGTACTTC.